The T cell receptor beta chain under discussion was sequenced for a study of cytomegalovirus exposure and HLA in healthy donors. About the study: Unique TCRs numbering roughly 80 million, obtained from HLA-typed donors, made up an early data release.

Whole-study results and caveats: With later analysis, a missense DCLRE1C variant became linked to TCR beta V- and J-gene trimming.

For this clone: Its antigen remains unidentified.

Amplification used 60 Vbeta primers and 13 Jbeta primers. Authors' analysis steps: About 11 million of the 60 million to 80 million unique TCR beta chains counted in a later analysis were shared. Using immunoSEQ multiplex PCR, the repertoire was profiled, and TCRdb retains in-frame clones only, with some absent. The V and J calls and clone size are taken from that table; D and trimming were inferred from the DNA. The sample lists under 130,000 clones; around 84% were seen once. The TCR comes from a young man in good health and CMV-seronegative. Sequencing input: PBMCs.

The CDR3, as DNA: TGTGCCAGCTCCCCCGGGGGGCGGACAGATACGCAGTATTTT. As protein: CASSPGGRTDTQYF. The rearrangement joins TRBV18 to TRBJ2-3; possible D gene TRBD2, 7 bases. The V end was cut by 6 bases, the J end by 3 bases, with 13 bases between. From germline, CDR1 is KGHSH and CDR2 LQKENI. The CDR3 is 14 residues long. The entire variable domain, with the rest obtained from reference TRBV18 and TRBJ2-3, is as follows: NAGVMQNPRHLVRRRGQEARLRCSPMKGHSHVYWYRQLPEEGLKFMVYLQKENIIDESGMPKERFSAEFPKEGPSILRIQQVVRGDSAAYFCASSPGGRTDTQYFGPGTRLTVL.